The rows below give T cell receptor beta chains drawn from one sample of a study of shared clonotypes between healthy human individuals. Sequenced by immunoSEQ multiplex PCR; TCRdb stores in-frame clones only, minus some. The sample lists more than 1,200,000 clones, about 98.5% occurring once. The sample consisted of naive CD4+ T cells sorted from blood. The receptors were gathered from a man aged 30-40 years in good health. The CDR3 runs from the conserved cysteine through the conserved F or W. A row's size may be missing; if present it is once, few, many or a size class.

clone_size j_call v_call cdr3_aa
- TRBJ2-5 TRBV28 CASGLARQETQYF
- TRBJ2-7 TRBV5-1 CASRFPGQGSYEQYF
- TRBJ2-7 TRBV15 CATSRTSGNTYEQYF
- TRBJ1-5 TRBV27 CASSLSRGRGNQPQHF
- TRBJ1-1 TRBV9 CASSVGTGEAFF
- TRBJ2-5 TRBV5-1 CASSWQGLAKQETQYF
- TRBJ2-1 TRBV28 CASSIFRASSYNEQFF
- TRBJ2-7 TRBV5-8 CASSGTTGSEQYF
- TRBJ1-5 TRBV19 CASSIAGEPQHF
- TRBJ2-7 TRBV29-1 CSVVLAGSSSYEQYF
once TRBJ2-3 TRBV7-9 CASSLGGSFTSVTDTQYF
- TRBJ1-2 TRBV29-1 CSVETDYLYGYTF
- TRBJ1-3 TRBV11-2 CASSSLSGGFGNTIYF
- TRBJ1-1 TRBV5-1 CASSLGQGRNTEAFF
- TRBJ1-4 TRBV7-8 CASSGLSGGVEKLFF
- TRBJ2-5 TRBV27 CASSLTGRQETQYF
- TRBJ1-3 TRBV5-1 CASSFGTPGSSWGNTIYF
- TRBJ2-3 TRBV5-5 CASSLDPTSGRYNADTQYF
once TRBJ2-4 TRBV7-2 CASSLAGLEGNIQYF
- TRBJ2-1 TRBV19 CASSIGTSGSNEQFF
- TRBJ2-7 TRBV14 CASSPGDTGSYEQYF
- TRBJ2-1 TRBV9 CASSVAVGLAGVGDNEQFF
- TRBJ2-7 TRBV2 CASRTRGDEQYF
- TRBJ2-7 TRBV5-1 CASSLAVGTSVMEQYF
- TRBJ1-4 TRBV5-1 CASSLGFGQGTNEKLFF
- TRBJ1-2 TRBV6-1 CASSAGAKRSGYTF
- TRBJ1-1 TRBV9 CASTLQQGGVNTEAFF